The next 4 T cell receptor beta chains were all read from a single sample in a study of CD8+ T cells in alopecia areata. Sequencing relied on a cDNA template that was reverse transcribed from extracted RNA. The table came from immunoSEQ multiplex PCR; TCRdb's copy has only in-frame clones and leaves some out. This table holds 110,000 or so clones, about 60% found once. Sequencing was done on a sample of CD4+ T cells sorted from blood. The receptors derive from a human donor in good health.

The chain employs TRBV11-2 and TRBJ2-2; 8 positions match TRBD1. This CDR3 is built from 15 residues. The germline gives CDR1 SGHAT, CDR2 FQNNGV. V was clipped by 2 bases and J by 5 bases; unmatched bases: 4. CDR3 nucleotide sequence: TGTGCCAGCAGCTTATCAGGGGGCAAGACCGGGGAGCTGTTTTTT. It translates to CASSLSGGKTGELFF.

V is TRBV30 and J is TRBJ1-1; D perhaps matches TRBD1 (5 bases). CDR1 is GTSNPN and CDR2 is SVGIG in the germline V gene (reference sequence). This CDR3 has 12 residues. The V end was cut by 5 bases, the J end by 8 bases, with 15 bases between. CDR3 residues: CAWDRQLTEAFF. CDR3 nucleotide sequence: TGTGCCTGGGACAGACAACTGACCGAAGCTTTCTTT.

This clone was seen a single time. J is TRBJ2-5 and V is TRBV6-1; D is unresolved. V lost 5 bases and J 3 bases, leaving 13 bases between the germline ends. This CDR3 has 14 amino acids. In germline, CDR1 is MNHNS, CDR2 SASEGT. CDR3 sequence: CASSNSVWEETQYF. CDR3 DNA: TGTGCCAGCAGTAACTCCGTGTGGGAAGAGACCCAGTACTTC.

As DNA, the CDR3 is TGCAGCGTTGAAGATGTAGGCCACACAGATACGCAGTATTTT. Its protein product is CSVEDVGHTDTQYF. The chain recombines TRBV29-1 with TRBJ2-3; D ambiguous. CDR3 length: 14 amino acids. Germline V lookup: CDR1 SQVTM, CDR2 ANQGSEA. V lost 0 bases and J 2 bases, leaving 9 bases between the germline ends.